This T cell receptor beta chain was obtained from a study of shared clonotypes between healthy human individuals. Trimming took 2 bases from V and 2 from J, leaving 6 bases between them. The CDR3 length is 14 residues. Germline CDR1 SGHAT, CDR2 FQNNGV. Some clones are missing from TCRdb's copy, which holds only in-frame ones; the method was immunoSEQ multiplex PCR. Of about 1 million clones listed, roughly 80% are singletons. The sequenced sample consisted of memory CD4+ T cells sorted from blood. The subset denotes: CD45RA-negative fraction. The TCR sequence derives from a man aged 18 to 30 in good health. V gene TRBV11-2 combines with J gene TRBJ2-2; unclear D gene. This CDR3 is CASSLLGNTGELFF. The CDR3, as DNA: TGTGCCAGCAGCTTACTAGGAAACACCGGGGAGCTGTTTTTT.